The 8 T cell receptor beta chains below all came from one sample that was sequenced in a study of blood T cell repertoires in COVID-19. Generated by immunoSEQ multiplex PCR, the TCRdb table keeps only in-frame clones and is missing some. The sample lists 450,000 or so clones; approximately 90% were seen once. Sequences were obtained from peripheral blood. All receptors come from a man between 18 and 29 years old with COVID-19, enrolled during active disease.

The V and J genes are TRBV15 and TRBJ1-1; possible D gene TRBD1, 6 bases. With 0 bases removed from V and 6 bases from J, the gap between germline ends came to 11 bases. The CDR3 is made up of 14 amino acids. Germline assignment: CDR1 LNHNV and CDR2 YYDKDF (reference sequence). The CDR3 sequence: CATSRDLAGAEAFF. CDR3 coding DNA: TGTGCCACCAGCAGAGATCTGGCAGGGGCTGAAGCTTTCTTT.

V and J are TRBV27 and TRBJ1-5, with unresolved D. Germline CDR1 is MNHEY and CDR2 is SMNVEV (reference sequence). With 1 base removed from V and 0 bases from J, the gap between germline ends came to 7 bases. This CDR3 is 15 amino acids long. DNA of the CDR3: TGTGCCAGCAGTTTATTTGGACTTAGCAATCAGCCCCAGCATTTT. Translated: CASSLFGLSNQPQHF.

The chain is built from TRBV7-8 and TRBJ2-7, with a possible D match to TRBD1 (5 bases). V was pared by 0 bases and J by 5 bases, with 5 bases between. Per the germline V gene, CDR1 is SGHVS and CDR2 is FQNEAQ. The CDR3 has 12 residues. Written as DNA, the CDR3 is TGTGCCAGCAGCTTAGCACAGGACGAGCAGTACTTC. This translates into CASSLAQDEQYF.

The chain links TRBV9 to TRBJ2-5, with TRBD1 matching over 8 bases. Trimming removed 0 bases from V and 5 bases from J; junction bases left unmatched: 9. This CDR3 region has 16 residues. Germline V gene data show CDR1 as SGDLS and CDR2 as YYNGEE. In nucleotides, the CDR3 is TGTGCCAGCAGCGTAGACCCGACAGGGGAGTGGGAGACCCAGTACTTC. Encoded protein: CASSVDPTGEWETQYF.

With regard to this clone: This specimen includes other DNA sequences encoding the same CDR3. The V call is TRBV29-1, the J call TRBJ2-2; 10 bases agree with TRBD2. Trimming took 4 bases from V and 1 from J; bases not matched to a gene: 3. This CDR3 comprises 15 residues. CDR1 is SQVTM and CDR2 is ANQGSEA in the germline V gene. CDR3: CSVVLAGGNTGELFF. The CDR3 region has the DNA TGCAGCGTTGTATTAGCGGGGGGGAACACCGGGGAGCTGTTTTTT.

The CDR3 DNA sequence: TGTGCCATTTCGTTAGCTGGAATGGATGAGCAGTACTTC. As protein: CAISLAGMDEQYF. This rearrangement joins TRBV19 to TRBJ2-7; D remains ambiguous. CDR1 and CDR2 from the germline V gene are LNHDA and SQIVND (reference sequence). Trimming left V 10 bases short and J 7 bases short, with 20 bases between. The CDR3 contains 13 residues.

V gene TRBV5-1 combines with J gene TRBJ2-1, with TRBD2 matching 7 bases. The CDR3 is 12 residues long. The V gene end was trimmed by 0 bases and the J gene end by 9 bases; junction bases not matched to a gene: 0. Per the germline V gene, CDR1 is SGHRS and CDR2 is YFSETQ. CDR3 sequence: CASSLGEGEQFF. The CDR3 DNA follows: TGCGCCAGCAGCTTGGGGGAGGGTGAGCAGTTCTTC.

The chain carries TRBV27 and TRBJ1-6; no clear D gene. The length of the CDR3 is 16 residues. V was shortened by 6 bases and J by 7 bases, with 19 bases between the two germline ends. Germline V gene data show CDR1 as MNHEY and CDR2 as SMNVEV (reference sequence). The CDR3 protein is CASRAAGLSDNSPLHF. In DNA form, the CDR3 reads TGTGCCAGCAGGGCGGCGGGCTTAAGCGACAATTCACCCCTCCACTTT.